The sequence of this T cell receptor beta chain was determined in a study of CD8+CD57+ T cells in acquired aplastic anemia. Study-wide background: The average for DNA from sorted CD4+ and CD8+ cells was 3 to 4 ug. General observations from the study: Between the patient and control groups, CD8+ Simpson's diversity did not differ significantly. Between patients and controls, about 30 CD8+ CDR3 sequences were found in common.

Template material for TCR beta VDJ and CDR3 profiling consisted of genomic DNA. Using its own MiXCR run on the reads, TCRdb lists one record per CDR3 protein. This table holds around 430,000 distinct CDR3 sequences, less than 35% found once. CDR1 and CDR2 from the germline V gene are SEHNR and FQNEAQ (reference sequence). The V gene lost 4 bases and the J gene lost 5 bases, with 14 bases spanning the gap. This CDR3 spans 14 amino acids. This clonotype was observed at least ten times. The antigen is undetermined. By flow cytometry, patients selected for sequencing had shown an expansion of CD8+CD57+ cells. None of the patients had been given any therapy when their blood was sampled.

The TCR comes from a human donor with aplastic anemia. Sequenced input: sorted CD4+, CD8+, or CD8+CD57+ T cells (not recorded which) from PBMCs. V is TRBV7-9 and J is TRBJ2-5, with D perhaps given as TRBD1 or TRBD2 (5 bases each). For the CDR3, the DNA is TGTGCCAGCAGCTCCAATGGGGGTTTGGAGACCCAGTACTTC. This translates into CASSSNGGLETQYF.